The table lists the clone carrying this TCR beta chain with a few counts. Its antigen is not known. TCRdb used MiXCR to reprocess the 5' RACE reads, holding one entry per CDR3 protein. This sample has roughly 500,000 distinct CDR3 sequences; roughly 22% occur once, and the top ten carry under 15%. Trimming shortened V by 3 bases and J by 4 bases, and 11 bases separated the two germline ends. The CDR3 contains 14 residues. CDR1 and CDR2 (germline): ENHRY, SYGVKD. The data belong to a study of T-cell memory formation after mild COVID-19. Study as a whole: TCR clustering was largely donor specific. Points from the study as a whole: CD8+ contracting clones occupied EMRA, while CD4+ ones occupied mainly CM and EM. Second-wave clones reaching peak frequency on day 37 lacked confirmed SARS-CoV-2 specificity. Clones that shrank (day 15 to 85) were balanced CD4/CD8, whereas later expanders leaned CD4+.

The rearrangement joins TRBV10-3 to TRBJ2-3, with D perhaps matching TRBD2 (6 bases). The sample comprised PBMCs or a T cell subset sorted from them (not recorded which). This receptor was identified in an adult woman who had mild COVID-19 (a few samples of this study predate the infection). Cell type and time point are not known. In DNA form, the CDR3 reads TGTGCCATCAGTGATCCGGCGGGACCAGATACGCAGTATTTT. Its translation: CAISDPAGPDTQYF.